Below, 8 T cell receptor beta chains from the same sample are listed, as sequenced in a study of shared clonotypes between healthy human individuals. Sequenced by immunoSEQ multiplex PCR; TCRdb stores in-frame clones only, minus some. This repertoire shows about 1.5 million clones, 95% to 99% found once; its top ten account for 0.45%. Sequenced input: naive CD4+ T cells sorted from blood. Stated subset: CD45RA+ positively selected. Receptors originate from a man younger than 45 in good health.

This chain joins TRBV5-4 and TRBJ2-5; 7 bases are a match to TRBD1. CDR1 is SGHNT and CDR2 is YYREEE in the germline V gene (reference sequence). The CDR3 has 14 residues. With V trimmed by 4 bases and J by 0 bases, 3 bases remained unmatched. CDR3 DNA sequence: TGTGCCAGCAGCAAGGACAGGTACCAAGAGACCCAGTACTTC. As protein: CASSKDRYQETQYF.

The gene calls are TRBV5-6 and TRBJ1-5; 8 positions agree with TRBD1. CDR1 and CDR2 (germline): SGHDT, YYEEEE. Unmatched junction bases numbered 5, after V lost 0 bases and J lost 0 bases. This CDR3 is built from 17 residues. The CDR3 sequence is CASSLGTGGDSNQPQHF. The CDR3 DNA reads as TGTGCCAGCAGCTTGGGTACAGGGGGAGATAGCAATCAGCCCCAGCATTTT.

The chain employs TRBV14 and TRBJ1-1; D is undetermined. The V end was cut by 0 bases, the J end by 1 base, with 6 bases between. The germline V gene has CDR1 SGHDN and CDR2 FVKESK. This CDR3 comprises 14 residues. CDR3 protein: CASSQDPGNTEAFF. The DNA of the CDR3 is TGTGCCAGCAGCCAAGATCCGGGGAACACTGAAGCTTTCTTT.

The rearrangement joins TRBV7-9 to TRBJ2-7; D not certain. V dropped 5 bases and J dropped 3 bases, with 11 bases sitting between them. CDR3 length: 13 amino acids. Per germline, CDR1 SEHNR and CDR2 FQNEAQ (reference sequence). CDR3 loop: CASSPSSYYEQYF. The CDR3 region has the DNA TGTGCCAGCAGCCCCAGTTCATACTACGAGCAGTACTTC.

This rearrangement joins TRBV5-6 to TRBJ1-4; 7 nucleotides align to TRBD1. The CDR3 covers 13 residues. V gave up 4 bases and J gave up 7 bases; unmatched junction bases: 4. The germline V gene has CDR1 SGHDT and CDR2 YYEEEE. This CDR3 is CASSTGQFEKLFF. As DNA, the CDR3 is TGTGCCAGCAGCACGGGACAGTTTGAAAAACTGTTTTTT.

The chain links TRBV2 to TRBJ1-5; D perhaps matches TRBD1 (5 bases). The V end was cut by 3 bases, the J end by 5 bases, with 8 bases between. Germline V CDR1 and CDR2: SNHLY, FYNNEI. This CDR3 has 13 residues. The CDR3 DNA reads TGTGCCAGCAGTGACGGGACCTATCAGCCCCAGCATTTT. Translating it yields CASSDGTYQPQHF. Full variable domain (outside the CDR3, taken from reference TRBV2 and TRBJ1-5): EPEVTQTPSHQVTQMGQEVILRCVPISNHLYFYWYRQILGQKVEFLVSFYNNEISEKSEIFDDQFSVERPDGSNFTLKIRSTKLEDSAMYFCASSDGTYQPQHFGDGTRLSIL.

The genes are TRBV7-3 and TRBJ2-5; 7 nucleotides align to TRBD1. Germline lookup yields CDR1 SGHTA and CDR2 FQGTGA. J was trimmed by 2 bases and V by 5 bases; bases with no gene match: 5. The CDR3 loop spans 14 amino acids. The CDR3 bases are TGTGCCAGCAGCCCCAGGGGACAGCAAGAGACCCAGTACTTC. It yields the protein CASSPRGQQETQYF.

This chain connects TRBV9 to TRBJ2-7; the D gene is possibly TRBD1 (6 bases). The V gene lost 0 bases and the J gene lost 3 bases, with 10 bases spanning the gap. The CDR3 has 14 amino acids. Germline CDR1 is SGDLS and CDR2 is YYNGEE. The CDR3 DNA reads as TGTGCCAGCAGCGTAGCCGGGACATACTACGAGCAGTACTTC. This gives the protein CASSVAGTYYEQYF.